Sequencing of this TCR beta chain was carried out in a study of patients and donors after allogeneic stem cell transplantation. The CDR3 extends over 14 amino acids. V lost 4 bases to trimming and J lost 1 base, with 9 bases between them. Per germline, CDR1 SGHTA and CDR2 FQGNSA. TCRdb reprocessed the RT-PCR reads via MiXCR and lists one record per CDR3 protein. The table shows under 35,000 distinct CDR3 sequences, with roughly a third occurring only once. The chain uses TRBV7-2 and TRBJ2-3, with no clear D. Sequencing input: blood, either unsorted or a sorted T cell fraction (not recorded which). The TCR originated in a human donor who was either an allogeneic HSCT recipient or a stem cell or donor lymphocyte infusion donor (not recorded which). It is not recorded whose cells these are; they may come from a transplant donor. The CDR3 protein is CASSSRSGTDTQYF. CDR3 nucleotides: TGTGCCAGCAGCTCCCGATCGGGCACAGATACGCAGTATTTT.